This TCR beta chain was identified in a study of blood T cells in healthy people across ages. V gave up 6 bases and J gave up 7 bases, with 17 bases separating them. This CDR3 spans 14 amino acids. Germline V gives CDR1 SGHRS, CDR2 YFSETQ. It was with a sample-barcoded 5' primer and a J-beta primer mix that a second PCR of roughly 6 to 12 cycles was run. From the 5' RACE reads, TCRdb called clonotypes with MiXCR, one entry per CDR3 protein. The table records more than 900,000 distinct CDR3 sequences, around 25% of them present only once. Separately, the same data were catalogued under a study of T cells of mothers and their children. From that study: Samples came from a few healthy Caucasian mothers and their six children. An overlap that was slightly higher, though non-significant, was seen in related mother-child pairs versus unrelated pairs.

This TCR was recovered from a girl under 10 years old in good health. The specimen was blood. V is TRBV5-1 and J is TRBJ2-4; tentatively, D is TRBD1 or TRBD2 (7 bases each). The CDR3 region has the DNA TGCGCCAGCACTAGACAGGGAGGGGAGAACATTCAGTACTTC. Its protein is CASTRQGGENIQYF.